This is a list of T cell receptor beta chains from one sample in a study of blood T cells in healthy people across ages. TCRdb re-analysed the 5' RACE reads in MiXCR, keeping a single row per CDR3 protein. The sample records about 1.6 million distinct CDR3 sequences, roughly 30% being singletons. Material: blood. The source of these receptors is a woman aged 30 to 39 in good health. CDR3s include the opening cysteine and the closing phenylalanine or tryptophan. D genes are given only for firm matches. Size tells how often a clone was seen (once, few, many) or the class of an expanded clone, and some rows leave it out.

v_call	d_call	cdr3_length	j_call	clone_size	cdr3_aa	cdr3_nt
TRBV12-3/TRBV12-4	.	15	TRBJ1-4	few	CASSLYPGSNEKLFF	TGTGCCAGCAGTTTATATCCGGGGTCTAATGAAAAACTGTTTTTT
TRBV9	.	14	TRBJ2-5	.	CASSVGLAQETQYF	TGTGCCAGCAGCGTAGGTCTAGCCCAAGAGACCCAGTACTTC
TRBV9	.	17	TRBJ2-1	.	CASSRGFGGNAYNEQFF	TGTGCCAGCAGTAGGGGGTTTGGGGGGAACGCCTACAATGAGCAGTTCTTC
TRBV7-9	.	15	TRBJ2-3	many	CASSSQGTSTDTQYF	TGTGCCAGCAGCTCCCAGGGGACTAGCACAGATACGCAGTATTTT
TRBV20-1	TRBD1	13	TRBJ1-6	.	CSAPGTGLVPLHF	TGCAGTGCCCCCGGGACAGGGTTGGTACCCCTCCACTTT
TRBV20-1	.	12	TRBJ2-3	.	CSARGRSRTQYF	TGCAGTGCTAGAGGTCGGTCGAGAACGCAGTATTTT
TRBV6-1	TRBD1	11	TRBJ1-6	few	CASSEGDRGHF	TGTGCCAGCAGTGAAGGGGACAGAGGCCACTTT
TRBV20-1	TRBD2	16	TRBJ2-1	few	CSASTPGLASYNEQFF	TGCAGTGCTAGCACTCCGGGACTAGCTTCCTACAATGAGCAGTTCTTC
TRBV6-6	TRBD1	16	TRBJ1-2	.	CASSPPPGQSDYGYTF	TGTGCCAGCAGTCCTCCTCCGGGACAGAGCGACTATGGCTACACCTTC
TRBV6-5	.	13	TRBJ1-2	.	CASSQPVVGGYTF	TGTGCCAGCAGCCAACCGGTGGTAGGGGGCTACACCTTC
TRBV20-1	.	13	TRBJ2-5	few	CSARGLKKETQYF	TGCAGTGCTAGAGGCCTGAAAAAAGAGACCCAGTACTTC
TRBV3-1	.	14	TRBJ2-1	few	CASRGTVSYNEQFF	TGTGCCAGCCGCGGGACAGTTTCCTACAATGAGCAGTTCTTC
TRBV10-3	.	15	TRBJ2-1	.	CAISDPLGAYNEQFF	TGTGCCATCAGCGATCCCCTGGGGGCCTACAATGAGCAGTTCTTC
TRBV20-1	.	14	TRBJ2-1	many	CSAPGESSYNEQFF	TGCAGTGCTCCCGGGGAGAGCTCCTACAATGAGCAGTTCTTC
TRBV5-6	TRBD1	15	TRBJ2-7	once	CASSLGFRGTYEQYF	TGTGCCAGCAGTTTGGGCTTCAGGGGGACCTACGAGCAGTACTTC
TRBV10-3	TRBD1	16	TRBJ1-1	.	CAISEARGRGNTEAFF	TGTGCCATCAGTGAAGCTAGGGGGCGTGGGAACACTGAAGCTTTCTTT